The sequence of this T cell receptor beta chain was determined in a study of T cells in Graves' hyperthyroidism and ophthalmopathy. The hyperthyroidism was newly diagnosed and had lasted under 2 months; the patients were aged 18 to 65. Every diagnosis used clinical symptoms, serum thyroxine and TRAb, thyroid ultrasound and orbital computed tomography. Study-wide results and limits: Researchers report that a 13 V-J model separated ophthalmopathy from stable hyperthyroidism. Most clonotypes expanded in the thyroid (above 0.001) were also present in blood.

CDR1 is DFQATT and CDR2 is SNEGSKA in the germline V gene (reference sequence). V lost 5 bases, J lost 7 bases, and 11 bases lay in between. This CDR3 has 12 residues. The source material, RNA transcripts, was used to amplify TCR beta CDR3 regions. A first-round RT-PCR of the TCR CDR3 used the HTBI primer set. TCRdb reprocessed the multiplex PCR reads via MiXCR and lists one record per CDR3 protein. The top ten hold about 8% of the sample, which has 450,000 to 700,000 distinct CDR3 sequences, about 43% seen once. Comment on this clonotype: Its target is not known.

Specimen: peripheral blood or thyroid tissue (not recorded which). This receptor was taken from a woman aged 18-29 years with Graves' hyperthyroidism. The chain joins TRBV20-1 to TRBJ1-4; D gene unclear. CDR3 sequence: CSAAGRFEKLFF. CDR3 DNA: TGCAGTGCTGCAGGACGTTTTGAAAAACTGTTTTTT.